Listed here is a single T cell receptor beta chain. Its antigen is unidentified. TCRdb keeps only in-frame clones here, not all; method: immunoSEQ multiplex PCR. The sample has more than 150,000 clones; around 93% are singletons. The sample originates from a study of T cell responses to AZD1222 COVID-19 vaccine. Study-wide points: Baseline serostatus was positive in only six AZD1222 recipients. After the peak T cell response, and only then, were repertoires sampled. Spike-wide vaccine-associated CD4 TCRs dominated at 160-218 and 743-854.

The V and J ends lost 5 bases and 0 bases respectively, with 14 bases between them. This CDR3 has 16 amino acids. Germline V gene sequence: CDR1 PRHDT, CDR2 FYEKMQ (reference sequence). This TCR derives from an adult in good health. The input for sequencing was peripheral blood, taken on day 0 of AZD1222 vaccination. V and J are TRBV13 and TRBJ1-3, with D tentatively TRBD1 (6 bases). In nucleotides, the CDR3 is TGTGCCAGCAGCCCCGAGGGACAAAACTCTGGAAACACCATATATTTT. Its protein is CASSPEGQNSGNTIYF.